At least ten counts were recorded for the clone carrying this T cell receptor beta chain. This specimen comes from a study of T-cell reconstitution after alpha-beta-depleted transplantation in children. Library preparation (for TCRbeta) was performed with unique molecular identifiers. Each CDR3 protein gets one entry after TCRdb re-called the PCR reads with MiXCR. The profile shows 200,000 or so distinct CDR3 sequences, 5% to 7.5% of them singletons. Germline-derived CDR1 and CDR2 are SQVTM and ANQGSEA. The CDR3 sequence is 11 residues long. The ends lost 4 bases at V and 9 bases at J; junction bases unmatched: 2.

The TCR comes from a girl under two years old with combined immunodeficiency, due to receive a stem cell transplant. V usage is TRBV29-1 and J usage is TRBJ2-1, with TRBD1 matching over 8 bases. Here the sequenced sample was PBMCs, taken before TCRalphabeta/CD19-depleted stem cell transplant. CDR3 in DNA: TGCAGCGTTGGACAGGGGTCTGAGCAGTTCTTC. Its translation: CSVGQGSEQFF.